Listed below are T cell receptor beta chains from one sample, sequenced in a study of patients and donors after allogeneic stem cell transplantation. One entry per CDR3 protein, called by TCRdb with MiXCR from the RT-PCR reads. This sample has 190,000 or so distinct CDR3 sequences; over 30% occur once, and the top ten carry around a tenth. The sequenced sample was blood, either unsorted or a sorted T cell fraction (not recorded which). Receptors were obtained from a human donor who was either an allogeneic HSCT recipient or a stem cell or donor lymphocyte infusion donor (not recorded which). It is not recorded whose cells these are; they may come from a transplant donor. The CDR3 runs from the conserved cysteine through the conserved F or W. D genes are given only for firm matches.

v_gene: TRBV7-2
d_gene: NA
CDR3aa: CASSLGYEPLLSEKLFF

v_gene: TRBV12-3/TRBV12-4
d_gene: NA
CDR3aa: CASSFRQRNEKLFF

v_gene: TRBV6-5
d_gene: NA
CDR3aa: CASSFRERNTEAFF

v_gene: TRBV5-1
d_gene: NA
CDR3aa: CASSLGYLSGYGYTF

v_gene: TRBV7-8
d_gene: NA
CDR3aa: CASSFRGPTDTQYF

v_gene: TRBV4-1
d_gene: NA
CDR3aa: CASSRRQSEKLFF

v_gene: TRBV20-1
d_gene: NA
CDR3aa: CSAFPRDHLSDEQFF

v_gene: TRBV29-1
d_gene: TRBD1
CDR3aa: CSVENQRQGETYGYTF

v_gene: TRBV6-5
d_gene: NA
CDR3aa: CASPPGQGNVQGNTEAFF

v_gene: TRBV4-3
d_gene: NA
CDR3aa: CASSQAGRDNEQFF

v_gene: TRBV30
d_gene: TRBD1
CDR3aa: CAWSRRQGEGNTIYF

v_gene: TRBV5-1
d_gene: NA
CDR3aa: CASSLVGPTLNTEAFF

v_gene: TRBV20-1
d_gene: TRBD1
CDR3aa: CSARRPGGSYEQYF

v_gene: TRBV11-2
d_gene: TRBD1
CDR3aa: CASRMGQDTDTQYF

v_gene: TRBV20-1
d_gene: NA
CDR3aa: CSARDGTGSQYF

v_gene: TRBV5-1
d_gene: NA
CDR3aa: CASTLDSPSYGYTF

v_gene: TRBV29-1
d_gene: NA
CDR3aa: CSVGQNQETQYF

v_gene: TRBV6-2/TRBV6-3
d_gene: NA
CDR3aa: CASSSTGTTYYTF

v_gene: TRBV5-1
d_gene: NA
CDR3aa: CASSLLPYEQYF

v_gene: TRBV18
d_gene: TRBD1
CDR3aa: CASSPRDSNSPLHF

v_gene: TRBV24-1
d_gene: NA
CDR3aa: CATSDTGRIYGYTF

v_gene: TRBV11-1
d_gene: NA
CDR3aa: CASSATGILSDTQYF

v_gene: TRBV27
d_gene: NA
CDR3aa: CASSFLWRGGYTF

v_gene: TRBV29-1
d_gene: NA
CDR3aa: CSVAFLAGANVLTF

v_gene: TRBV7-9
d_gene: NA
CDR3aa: CASSSTNQPQHF

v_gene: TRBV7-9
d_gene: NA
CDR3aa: CARTKNTEAFF

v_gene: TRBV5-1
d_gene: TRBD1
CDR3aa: CASSGGQGRYNEQFF

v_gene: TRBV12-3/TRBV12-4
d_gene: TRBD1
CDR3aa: CASSPQGASSPLHF

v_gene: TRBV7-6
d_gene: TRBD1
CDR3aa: CASSLGQGGHPQHF

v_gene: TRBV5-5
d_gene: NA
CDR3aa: CASSLEGPGTEAFF

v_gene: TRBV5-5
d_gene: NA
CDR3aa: CASTKRWGTRMNTEAFF

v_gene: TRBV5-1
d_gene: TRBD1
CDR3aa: CASSLGTGSSYEQYF

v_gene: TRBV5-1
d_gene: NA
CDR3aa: CASSLASGFGTEAFF

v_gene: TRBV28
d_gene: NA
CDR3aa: CASSPAYGYTF

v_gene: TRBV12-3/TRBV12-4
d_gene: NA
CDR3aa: CASSLGGIHGYTF

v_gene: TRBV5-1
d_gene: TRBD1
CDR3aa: CASSRTGVGSYEQYF

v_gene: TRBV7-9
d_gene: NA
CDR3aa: CASSPLVLEANYGYTF

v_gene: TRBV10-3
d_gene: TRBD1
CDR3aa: CAISVPQGNYGYTF

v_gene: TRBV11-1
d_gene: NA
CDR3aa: CASSLRAPDTQYF

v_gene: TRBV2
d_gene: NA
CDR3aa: CASSETGSSYEQYF

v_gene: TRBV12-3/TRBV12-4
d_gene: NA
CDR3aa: CASSLSRTVHNYGYTF

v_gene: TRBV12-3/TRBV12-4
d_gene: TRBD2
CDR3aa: CASSILGRGNYNEQFF

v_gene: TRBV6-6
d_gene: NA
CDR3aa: CASSYDTLRSDTQYF

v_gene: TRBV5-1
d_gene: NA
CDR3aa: CASSLVGGADHGYTF

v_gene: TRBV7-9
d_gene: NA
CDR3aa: CASSQIGGNYGYTF

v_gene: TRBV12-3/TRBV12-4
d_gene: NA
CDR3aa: CASSLGGPYAEKLFF

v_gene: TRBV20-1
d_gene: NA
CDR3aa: CSARDNGLVSWNEQFF

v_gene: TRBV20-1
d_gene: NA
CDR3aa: CSARVGDAGAFF

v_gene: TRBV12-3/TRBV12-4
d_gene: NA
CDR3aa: CASSLATGINYGYTF

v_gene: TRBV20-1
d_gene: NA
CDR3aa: CSASSRVGNTEAFF

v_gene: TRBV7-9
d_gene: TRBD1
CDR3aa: CASSPRTGEKAEAFF

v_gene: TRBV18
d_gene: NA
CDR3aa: CASSPNLMRTLNYGYTF

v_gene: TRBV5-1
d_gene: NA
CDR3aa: CASSPTVGGAGSPLHF

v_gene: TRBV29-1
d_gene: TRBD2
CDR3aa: CSVEDRRGAKDTQYF

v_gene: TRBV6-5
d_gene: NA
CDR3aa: CASKGGGRGYTF

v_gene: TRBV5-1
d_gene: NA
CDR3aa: CASSPVRDTEAFF